The 3 T cell receptor beta chains below were found in one sample sequenced in a study of blood T cell repertoires in COVID-19 (dated by TCRdb to between 2020 and 2021). The library was made by the immunoSEQ multiplex PCR assay. The immuneACCESS repertoire file appears here via TCRdb, limited to in-frame rearrangements. These files lack a portion of the clones; in checked studies, under half of the deficit traces to unresolved V genes, and the cause of the others is not known. For this sample there are 150,000 to 200,000 clones; around 92% appear just once. The ten largest clonotypes hold about 4.8% of the sample. Sequencing was done on a sample of peripheral blood. The receptors originated from a man aged 25 to 40 with COVID-19, enrolled during active disease.

The V and J genes are TRBV6-5 and TRBJ1-5; D gene unclear. Trimming left V 6 bases short and J 3 bases short, with 9 bases between. The CDR3 consists of 13 residues. Germline lookup yields CDR1 MNHEY and CDR2 SVGAGI. The CDR3 loop reads CASSALFNQPQHF. DNA for the CDR3: TGTGCCAGCAGCGCACTTTTCAATCAGCCCCAGCATTTT.

The chain links TRBV7-9 to TRBJ1-6; D perhaps matches TRBD1 (5 bases). This CDR3 spans 16 amino acids. V was cut by 7 bases and J by 7 bases, with 20 bases left in between. CDR1 and CDR2 from the germline V gene are SEHNR and FQNEAQ (reference sequence). The CDR3 bases are TGTGCCAGCATCCGCTCGTCCGGGGGTTCCAATTCACCCCTCCACTTT. Protein product: CASIRSSGGSNSPLHF.

This clone came up a few times. The chain combines TRBV5-1 with TRBJ1-2, with 9 bases fitting TRBD1. This CDR3 region has 14 residues. Trimming took 4 bases from V and 6 from J; bases not matched to a gene: 7. Germline V gene sequence: CDR1 SGHRS, CDR2 YFSETQ. The CDR3 nucleotides are TGCGCCAGCAGCCTCCTGGACAGGGGTCATGGCTACACCTTC. It encodes CASSLLDRGHGYTF.